A single sample gave rise to the 27 T cell receptor beta chains below, sequenced in a study of T cells after yellow fever vaccination. TCRdb re-called the 5' RACE reads with MiXCR, one entry per CDR3 protein. The table has under 50,000 distinct CDR3 sequences, over 5.5% seen once. This specimen consisted of PBMCs, either bulk or a sorted T-cell subset (CD4+, CD8+, memory, or dextramer-sorted; not recorded which), obtained 45 days after the yellow fever booster vaccination. These receptors originate from a man aged 25 to 40 who received the YFV17D yellow fever vaccine.

This clonotype has a count of ten or more. The genes are TRBV4-3 and TRBJ2-3, with TRBD2 as a possible D gene (6 bases). The CDR3 is 16 residues long. Germline CDR1 and CDR2: LGHNA and YSLEER. Between the trimmed V and J ends, which lost 4 bases and 4 bases, there was a span of 18 bases. This CDR3 reads CASSRRTRESADTQYF. As DNA, the CDR3 is TGCGCCAGCAGCCGCCGGACTCGGGAGAGCGCAGATACGCAGTATTTT.

Sample share makes this clonotype medium-sized (0.01 to 0.1%). The rearrangement links TRBV7-6 to TRBJ2-6, with D possibly matching TRBD2 (7 bases). Germline CDR1 and CDR2: SGHVS and FNYEAQ. This CDR3 has 18 residues. V shed 1 base and J shed 0 bases, with 13 bases lying between them. The CDR3 here is CASSLGGGAISGANVLTF. In nucleotides, the CDR3 is TGTGCCAGCAGCTTAGGGGGGGGGGCTATCTCTGGGGCCAACGTCCTGACTTTC.

This clonotype has at least ten counts. This chain links TRBV27 with TRBJ2-5; D might be TRBD1 (6 bases). This CDR3 is built from 14 residues. Trimming stripped 5 bases from V and 5 bases from J, with 15 bases between. CDR1 is MNHEY, CDR2 SMNVEV, per germline (reference sequence). For the CDR3, the DNA is TGTGCCAGCAGTCTAATCCCAGGGGTTGAGACCCAGTACTTC. Amino acids: CASSLIPGVETQYF.

This clonotype was seen more than once but under ten times. The chain recombines TRBV27 with TRBJ2-1; 8 bases line up with TRBD2. Germline lookup yields CDR1 MNHEY and CDR2 SMNVEV (reference sequence). The CDR3 is 17 residues long. With 6 bases clipped from V and 7 bases from J, the junction kept 17 bases outside the gene matches. The CDR3: CASSSNIGLARVNEQFF. For the CDR3, the DNA is TGTGCCAGCAGCTCTAATATAGGACTAGCTAGGGTGAATGAGCAGTTCTTC.

V is TRBV5-1 and J is TRBJ2-7; 8 bases align to TRBD2. The CDR3 is 15 amino acids. After removal of 3 bases from V and 7 bases from J, the junction contained 12 bases not matched to a gene. Germline V gene sequence: CDR1 SGHRS, CDR2 YFSETQ. Here the CDR3 DNA reads TGCGCCAGCAGCTCCGCTGGCGGGGGGACCTCTGAGCAGTACTTC. Protein sequence: CASSSAGGGTSEQYF.

This clonotype was seen many times. The V call is TRBV6-2 or TRBV6-3, the J call TRBJ2-5, with D perhaps assigned TRBD1 or TRBD2 (5 bases each). Germline assignment: CDR1 MNHEY and CDR2 SVGEGT. V dropped 4 bases and J dropped 3 bases, with 12 bases sitting between them. The CDR3 runs 14 residues. The DNA for the CDR3 is TGTGCCAGCAGTTCCGGGACGGAGGAAGAGACCCAGTACTTC. It specifies CASSSGTEEETQYF.

The table lists this clonotype with a few counts. The chain is built from TRBV7-9 and TRBJ1-2; TRBD1 matches 10 bases. V gave up 6 bases and J gave up 1 base; unmatched junction bases: 8. CDR3 size: 16 residues. Germline V gives CDR1 SEHNR, CDR2 FQNEAQ (reference sequence). CDR3 nucleotides: TGTGCCAGCAGTTTCGGACAGGGGGGACGTAACTATGGCTACACCTTC. This sequence encodes CASSFGQGGRNYGYTF.

The chain has TRBV30 and TRBJ2-6; D is undetermined. The V gene's germline CDR1 is GTSNPN and CDR2 SVGIG (reference sequence). The CDR3 runs 14 residues. The CDR3 loop reads CAVVFGSGANVLTF. DNA of the CDR3: TGTGCGGTGGTTTTCGGCTCTGGGGCCAACGTCCTGACTTTC.

This clonotype was seen repeatedly, ten times or more. This chain connects TRBV7-8 to TRBJ1-5; 9 positions agree with TRBD1. The CDR3 covers 15 residues. J lost 5 bases, V lost 5 bases, and 7 bases had no gene match. The germline CDR1 and CDR2 sequences are SGHVS and FQNEAQ. The CDR3 coding sequence is TGTGCCAGCAGCGCCCGGGACAGGGCCGATCAGCCCCAGCATTTT. It encodes CASSARDRADQPQHF.

This clonotype has only a few counts. The rearrangement joins TRBV20-1 to TRBJ2-7; weak D call: TRBD2 (6 bases). This CDR3 has 12 residues. The V end was cut by 5 bases, the J end by 4 bases, with 12 bases between. The germline V gene encodes CDR1 DFQATT and CDR2 SNEGSKA (reference sequence). The DNA of the CDR3 is TGCAGTGCTGGGGGGAGTTGGTACGAGCAGTACTTC. As protein: CSAGGSWYEQYF.

This clonotype was seen many times. The V call is TRBV5-1, the J call TRBJ1-2; no definite D call. In germline, CDR1 is SGHRS, CDR2 YFSETQ. V lost 4 bases to trimming and J lost 8 bases, with 18 bases between them. The CDR3 is 14 amino acids. CDR3 coding DNA: TGCGCCAGCAGCCCGAATACCCCACAATTCGGCTACACCTTC. Its protein is CASSPNTPQFGYTF.

This clonotype was picked up many times. V gene TRBV4-3 combines with J gene TRBJ2-1, with a tentative D call TRBD1 (5 bases). Germline values: CDR1 LGHNA, CDR2 YSLEER. The CDR3 totals 15 residues. Deletions cut 1 base from V and 5 bases from J, with 12 bases between. As DNA, the CDR3 is TGCGCCAGCAGCCAAGGGGGCCTCTCTAACAATGAGCAGTTCTTC. It translates to CASSQGGLSNNEQFF.

This clonotype appeared many times. The chain combines TRBV12-3 or TRBV12-4 with TRBJ2-3; 10 bases line up with TRBD1. CDR3 length: 19 residues. V was clipped by 2 bases and J by 5 bases; unmatched bases: 16. The CDR3: CASSLYGWSGTGEGDTQYF. For the CDR3, the DNA is TGTGCCAGCAGTTTATATGGTTGGAGCGGGACAGGGGAAGGAGATACGCAGTATTTT.

The chain recombines TRBV12-3 or TRBV12-4 with TRBJ2-2, with D unresolved. The CDR3 runs 13 residues. V was trimmed by 11 bases and J by 0 bases, leaving 10 bases between them. DNA for the CDR3: TGTGCCTGCGGCCACGCGAACACCGGGGAGCTGTTTTTT. Translation gives CACGHANTGELFF.

This clonotype was recorded many times. This rearrangement joins TRBV7-9 to TRBJ2-2; TRBD2 aligns across 11 bases. This CDR3 has 16 amino acids. Germline V gene data show CDR1 as SEHNR and CDR2 as FQNEAQ (reference sequence). Germline trimming cut 1 base from V and 4 bases from J; bases unmatched to any gene: 2. The CDR3 is CASSLGLAGPTGELFF. In nucleotides, the CDR3 is TGTGCCAGCAGCTTAGGACTAGCGGGACCCACCGGGGAGCTGTTTTTT.

This clonotype has only a few counts. V gene TRBV5-6 combines with J gene TRBJ2-4; TRBD1 matches 11 bases. Trimming at V came to 1 base and at J to 10 bases, leaving 7 bases not matched to a gene. The V gene's germline CDR1 is SGHDT and CDR2 YYEEEE. The CDR3 runs to 15 residues. CDR3 sequence reads: CASSLPGTGGTIQYF. The CDR3, as DNA: TGTGCCAGCAGCTTGCCCGGGACAGGGGGGACGATTCAGTACTTC.

V usage is TRBV15 and J usage is TRBJ2-1; D assignment may be TRBD1 or TRBD2 (5 bases each). V was clipped by 1 base and J by 9 bases, with 13 bases between them. Germline-derived CDR1 and CDR2 are LNHNV and YYDKDF (reference sequence). This CDR3 region has 14 residues. The CDR3 loop reads CATSRAGTALEQFF. DNA of the CDR3: TGTGCCACCAGCAGAGCCGGGACGGCCCTTGAGCAGTTCTTC.

The V gene is TRBV20-1, the J gene TRBJ2-1, with D maybe TRBD2 (6 bases). The germline V and J ends were trimmed by 6 bases and 7 bases, with 22 bases remaining between them. CDR1 DFQATT and CDR2 SNEGSKA come from the germline V gene (reference sequence). This CDR3 comprises 15 residues. The CDR3 here is CSALRRRAGGNEQFF. The CDR3 nucleotides are TGCAGTGCCCTACGACGGAGGGCAGGAGGGAATGAGCAGTTCTTC.

In this sample, this clonotype is medium-sized. The V and J genes are TRBV20-1 and TRBJ2-5; D possibly corresponds to TRBD1 (5 bases). The CDR3 is 16 residues long. CDR1 is DFQATT, CDR2 SNEGSKA, per germline (reference sequence). V lost 5 bases to trimming and J lost 1 base, with 20 bases between them. This chain's CDR3 is CSAYGLRTGIQETQYF. The CDR3 DNA is TGCAGTGCTTACGGGCTCCGAACAGGTATCCAAGAGACCCAGTACTTC.

This clonotype has ten or more counts. This chain connects TRBV7-3 to TRBJ2-3, with unresolved D. Trimming stripped 5 bases from V and 0 bases from J, with 9 bases between. Germline values: CDR1 SGHTA, CDR2 FQGTGA. The CDR3 contains 14 residues. CDR3 sequence: CASSASASTDTQYF. CDR3 nucleotides: TGTGCCAGCAGCGCAAGCGCTAGCACAGATACGCAGTATTTT.

This chain uses TRBV28 with TRBJ2-7; a weak D match, TRBD2 (6 bases). Trimming pared 6 bases from V and 7 bases from J, leaving 19 bases between. Per germline, CDR1 MDHEN and CDR2 SYDVKM. The CDR3 totals 14 residues. CDR3 sequence reads: CASRLQRLGGEQYF. The CDR3 DNA sequence: TGTGCCAGCAGGCTACAGCGCCTCGGAGGGGAGCAGTACTTC.

This clonotype was seen at least ten times. The V and J genes are TRBV24-1 and TRBJ2-3; D not resolved. The CDR3 spans 13 residues. Germline CDR1 is KGHDR and CDR2 is SFDVKD. The V end was cut by 0 bases, the J end by 5 bases, with 5 bases between. CDR3 bases: TGTGCCACCAGTGATTTGTCAGAAGATACGCAGTATTTT. Amino acid sequence: CATSDLSEDTQYF.

The chain is built from TRBV11-2 and TRBJ1-1; 7 positions agree with TRBD1. V trimming: 4 bases; J trimming: 7 bases; junction bases outside the gene matches: 9. This CDR3 is built from 14 residues. From germline, CDR1 is SGHAT and CDR2 FQNNGV. As DNA, the CDR3 is TGTGCCAGCAGCTCCTACAGACAGGGCAATGAAGCTTTCTTT. It is translated as CASSSYRQGNEAFF.

The table lists this clonotype with a few counts. V and J are TRBV29-1 and TRBJ2-2; D is undetermined. The CDR3 totals 15 residues. V was shortened by 4 bases and J by 0 bases, with 12 bases between the two germline ends. CDR1 is SQVTM and CDR2 is ANQGSEA in the germline V gene. In nucleotides, the CDR3 is TGCAGCGTTGGGGGTTCGCTATCGAACACCGGGGAGCTGTTTTTT. It yields the protein CSVGGSLSNTGELFF.

This clonotype has ten or more counts. This chain uses TRBV7-2 with TRBJ1-1; no clear D. The CDR3 extends over 17 amino acids. CDR1 and CDR2 from the germline V gene are SGHTA and FQGNSA. Trimming removed 4 bases at V and 4 bases at J, with 22 bases between. CDR3 residues: CASSSRREGVFVTEAFF. The CDR3, as DNA: TGTGCCAGCAGCTCCCGGAGGGAGGGTGTTTTTGTCACTGAAGCTTTCTTT.

The chain is built from TRBV20-1 and TRBJ2-7; 7 nucleotides align to TRBD1. Germline lookup yields CDR1 DFQATT and CDR2 SNEGSKA (reference sequence). V trimming: 6 bases; J trimming: 3 bases; junction bases outside the gene matches: 26. This CDR3 region has 19 residues. Here the CDR3 reads CSAPPAPGQLDQGLYEQYF. The CDR3 bases are TGCAGTGCCCCACCCGCCCCGGGACAGTTAGACCAAGGGCTCTACGAGCAGTACTTC.

Only a few counts were recorded for this clonotype. This chain joins TRBV20-1 and TRBJ2-7; TRBD2 is a possible D gene (5 bases). The CDR3 length is 15 residues. The V and J ends lost 5 bases and 2 bases respectively, with 19 bases between them. CDR1 and CDR2 (germline): DFQATT, SNEGSKA (reference sequence). CDR3: CSAVPSYRGPYEQYF. In nucleotides, the CDR3 is TGCAGTGCTGTCCCTAGCTACAGAGGGCCCTACGAGCAGTACTTC.